The source of this T cell receptor beta chain is a study of lymphopenia after photon versus proton radiotherapy. Whole-study findings and limits: Survival link was tested only in deceased patients; proton benefit remains a possibility. Under photons, naive T cells and diversity fell while effector/memory populations rose.

Assay used: immunoSEQ multiplex PCR; TCRdb lists only in-frame clones, some missing. The sample lists about 70,000 clones; about 90% were seen once. In the case of this clone: The antigen is unknown.

Looked up from germline, CDR1 is KGHSH and CDR2 is LQKENI. V lost 2 bases, J lost 8 bases, and 14 bases stayed unmatched. This CDR3 has 17 residues. This receptor was obtained from a woman in her 40s with cholangiocarcinoma. Sequenced here: peripheral blood, sampled from a patient treated with photon-based radiotherapy. The chain combines TRBV18 with TRBJ2-1; 8 bases fit TRBD1. CDR3 protein: CASSPNAQYSGQDEQFF. CDR3 coding DNA: TGTGCCAGCTCACCAAATGCCCAATATTCGGGACAGGATGAGCAGTTCTTC. The variable domain in full, with the rest retrieved from reference TRBV18 and TRBJ2-1, is NAGVMQNPRHLVRRRGQEARLRCSPMKGHSHVYWYRQLPEEGLKFMVYLQKENIIDESGMPKERFSAEFPKEGPSILRIQQVVRGDSAAYFCASSPNAQYSGQDEQFFGPGTRLTVL.